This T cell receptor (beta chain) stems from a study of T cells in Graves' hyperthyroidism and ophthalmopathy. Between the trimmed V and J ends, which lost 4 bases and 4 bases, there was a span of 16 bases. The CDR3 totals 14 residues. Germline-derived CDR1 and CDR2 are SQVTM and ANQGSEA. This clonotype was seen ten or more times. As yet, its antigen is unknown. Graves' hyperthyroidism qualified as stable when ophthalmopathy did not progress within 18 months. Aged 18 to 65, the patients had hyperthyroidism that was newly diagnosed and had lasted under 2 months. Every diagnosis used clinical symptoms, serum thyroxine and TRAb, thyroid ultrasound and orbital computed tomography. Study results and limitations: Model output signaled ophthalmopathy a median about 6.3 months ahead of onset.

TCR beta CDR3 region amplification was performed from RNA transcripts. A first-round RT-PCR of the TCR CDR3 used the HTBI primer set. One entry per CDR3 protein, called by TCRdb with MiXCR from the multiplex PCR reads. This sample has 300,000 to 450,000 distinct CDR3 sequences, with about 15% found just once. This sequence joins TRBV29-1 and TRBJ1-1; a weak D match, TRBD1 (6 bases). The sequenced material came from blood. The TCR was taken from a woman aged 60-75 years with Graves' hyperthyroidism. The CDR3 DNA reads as TGCAGCGTTGTGAGGGGGGGGGGCGGCACTGAAGCTTTCTTT. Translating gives CSVVRGGGGTEAFF.